These 23 T cell receptor beta chains came from one sample sequenced in a study of T cell repertoires in cytomegalovirus infection. TCRdb recomputed calls from the reads with MiXCR, one row per CDR3 protein. The sample lists approximately 500,000 distinct CDR3 sequences; approximately 15% were seen once. The sequenced material came from CD8+ T cells from PBMCs. The receptors derive from a human donor in good health (CMV status not recorded). Some clones in this sample may be carry-over from other donors' samples.

This clonotype was seen more than once but under ten times. J is TRBJ2-2 and V is TRBV19; 8 bases fit TRBD2. J gave up 5 bases and V 5 bases, and 7 bases lay outside the gene matches. CDR3 size: 15 residues. Germline V CDR1 and CDR2: LNHDA, SQIVND (reference sequence). The CDR3: CASSYGTSETGELFF. The CDR3 DNA sequence: TGTGCCAGTAGTTACGGGACTAGTGAAACCGGGGAGCTGTTTTTT.

The chain uses TRBV7-9 and TRBJ2-1; 10 bases match TRBD2. Germline V CDR1 and CDR2: SEHNR, FQNEAQ (reference sequence). The CDR3 contains 22 residues. V dropped 5 bases and J dropped 6; count of bases not matched to a gene: 28. CDR3 sequence (DNA): TGTGCCAGCAGCCACCGGGGGCCGCTAGCGGGAGAAGACTACTTACTCCTCAATGAGCAGTTCTTC. This encodes CASSHRGPLAGEDYLLLNEQFF.

The chain uses TRBV11-3 and TRBJ2-7, with D maybe TRBD2 (6 bases). The CDR3 length is 17 residues. Germline V gene sequence: CDR1 SGHNT, CDR2 YENEEA. V dropped 1 base and J dropped 0 bases, with 16 bases sitting between them. CDR3 loop: CASSLGTLARSSYEQYF. As DNA, the CDR3 is TGTGCCAGCAGCTTAGGGACTCTAGCGCGTAGCTCCTACGAGCAGTACTTC.

Worth noting for this clonotype: This could be a read error, since a much larger clone is one nucleotide away. The missing conserved phenylalanine or tryptophan at the end of this CDR3 makes a read error likely. The chain carries TRBV5-5 and TRBJ2-7; no clear D. The germline V and J ends were trimmed by 2 bases and 2 bases, with 11 bases remaining between them. Germline assignment: CDR1 SGHKS and CDR2 YYEKEE (reference sequence). This CDR3 is built from 14 residues. For the CDR3, the DNA is TGTGCCAGCAGCTTCGTGGTGGAGACCTACGAGCAGTACTTA. Encoded protein: CASSFVVETYEQYL.

This clonotype was detected many times. The chain links TRBV27 to TRBJ1-5, with D possibly being TRBD1 (6 bases). Deletions cut 1 base from V and 4 bases from J, with 8 bases between. The CDR3 contains 14 residues. Germline V gene lookup returns CDR1 MNHEY and CDR2 SMNVEV (reference sequence). This chain's CDR3 is CASSLYRANQPQHF. The DNA of the CDR3 is TGTGCCAGCAGTTTATACAGGGCAAATCAGCCCCAGCATTTT.

This clonotype was found a few times. J is TRBJ1-2 and V is TRBV30; D might be TRBD1 (5 bases). The V end was cut by 4 bases, the J end by 6 bases, with 18 bases between. The CDR3 is made up of 14 amino acids. Germline V gene sequence: CDR1 GTSNPN, CDR2 SVGIG (reference sequence). The CDR3 region has the DNA TGTGCCTGGATCCCCATGGGGCGGCGGAATGGCTACACCTTC. The encoded protein is CAWIPMGRRNGYTF.

The chain is built from TRBV5-1 and TRBJ2-1; D uncertain. The V end was cut by 0 bases, the J end by 8 bases, with 9 bases between. Looked up from germline, CDR1 is SGHRS and CDR2 is YFSETQ. The CDR3 totals 13 residues. CDR3 sequence: CASSLADVDEQFF. DNA of the CDR3: TGCGCCAGCAGCTTGGCCGATGTGGATGAGCAGTTCTTC.

Many counts were recorded for this clonotype. This chain connects TRBV5-6 to TRBJ2-7, with 9 positions matching TRBD2. V was pared by 0 bases and J by 4 bases, with 2 bases of the junction left unmatched. The germline CDR1 and CDR2 sequences are SGHDT and YYEEEE. This CDR3 comprises 14 residues. CDR3 loop: CASSLGLAEYEQYF. CDR3 in DNA: TGTGCCAGCAGCTTGGGACTAGCGGAATACGAGCAGTACTTC.

This clonotype showed up just a few times. The rearrangement uses TRBV30 and TRBJ2-1, with D perhaps matching TRBD2 (5 bases). Trimming left V 0 bases short and J 0 bases short, with 12 bases between. The CDR3 runs to 16 residues. Germline V CDR1 and CDR2: GTSNPN, SVGIG (reference sequence). The CDR3 loop is CAWSVSGLYSYNEQFF. In nucleotides, the CDR3 is TGTGCCTGGAGTGTAAGTGGACTGTACTCCTACAATGAGCAGTTCTTC.

This clonotype has only a few counts. The CDR3 loop is CASSLTVGVNTEAFF. The CDR3 DNA reads as TGTGCCAGCAGTTTAACAGTCGGGGTGAACACTGAAGCTTTCTTT. The chain employs TRBV27 and TRBJ1-1; D call uncertain. The germline V gene has CDR1 MNHEY and CDR2 SMNVEV (reference sequence). The germline V and J ends were trimmed by 2 bases and 0 bases, with 10 bases remaining between them. The CDR3 runs to 15 residues.

This clonotype was seen repeatedly, ten times or more. The chain carries TRBV28 and TRBJ1-3; D ambiguous. CDR1 and CDR2 (germline): MDHEN, SYDVKM. CDR3 length: 16 amino acids. Trimming took 6 bases from V and 0 from J, leaving 15 bases between them. The CDR3 region is CASSTSLDNSGNTIYF. The CDR3 DNA reads TGTGCCAGCAGCACCTCCCTCGACAACTCTGGAAACACCATATATTTT.

This clonotype was observed at least ten times. The rearrangement joins TRBV4-1 to TRBJ1-5; D ambiguous. Trimming removed 0 bases at V and 1 base at J, with 7 bases between. The CDR3 runs to 15 residues. The germline V gene has CDR1 MGHRA and CDR2 YSYEKL. The CDR3 DNA reads TGCGCCAGCAGCCAAGAAACAGAGAGCAATCAGCCCCAGCATTTT. Encoded protein: CASSQETESNQPQHF.

This clonotype was counted many times. The chain employs TRBV7-8 and TRBJ1-4; D is unclear. Germline lookup yields CDR1 SGHVS and CDR2 FQNEAQ. V lost 4 bases to trimming and J lost 5 bases, with 14 bases between them. The CDR3 spans 15 residues. The CDR3 sequence is CASSSTGGVNEKLFF. DNA of the CDR3: TGTGCCAGCAGCTCTACCGGCGGGGTGAATGAAAAACTGTTTTTT.

The CDR3 loop reads CASSPTLAGGETQYF. In DNA, the CDR3 is TGTGCCAGCAGTCCGACACTAGCGGGCGGGGAGACCCAGTACTTC. The chain carries TRBV7-6 and TRBJ2-5; 9 bases fit TRBD2. Per germline, CDR1 SGHVS and CDR2 FNYEAQ. The CDR3 consists of 15 residues. V lost 6 bases, J lost 5 bases, and 10 bases stayed unmatched.

CDR3 coding DNA: TGTGCCAGTAGTAGAGGGGGCGAAACAGATACGCAGTATTTT. Translated: CASSRGGETDTQYF. The rearrangement joins TRBV19 to TRBJ2-3, with 7 bases that match TRBD1. The CDR3 is 14 amino acids. Trimming removed 4 bases from V and 3 bases from J; junction bases left unmatched: 4. Germline CDR1 and CDR2: LNHDA and SQIVND (reference sequence).

This clonotype was counted many times. The rearrangement links TRBV14 to TRBJ2-1; D remains unclear. Germline assignment: CDR1 SGHDN and CDR2 FVKESK. CDR3 length: 16 residues. Trimming took off 2 bases at V and 5 bases at J, with 16 bases between the two ends. CDR3 protein: CASSQLLGHGNNEQFF. The CDR3 DNA reads as TGTGCCAGCAGCCAACTCCTCGGGCATGGGAACAATGAGCAGTTCTTC.

The chain employs TRBV4-1 and TRBJ2-7; weak D call: TRBD2 (5 bases). Germline CDR1 is MGHRA and CDR2 is YSYEKL. The CDR3 loop spans 15 amino acids. With 0 bases removed from V and 6 bases from J, the gap between germline ends came to 15 bases. CDR3 DNA: TGCGCCAGCAGCCAAGATCAAACGGGATTGGGCGAGCAGTACTTC. Translating it yields CASSQDQTGLGEQYF.

There are many counts of this clonotype. This chain links TRBV3-1 with TRBJ1-1; 8 bases are shared with TRBD1. J lost 4 bases, V lost 2 bases, and 6 bases had no gene match. CDR1 is LGHDT and CDR2 is YNNKEL in the germline V gene (reference sequence). This CDR3 is 15 amino acids long. In DNA, the CDR3 is TGTGCCAGCAGCCAAATGACAGGGGAGGGCACTGAAGCTTTCTTT. It codes for CASSQMTGEGTEAFF.

This clonotype showed up many times. The chain employs TRBV19 and TRBJ2-1; D remains ambiguous. The CDR3 covers 13 residues. The germline V gene has CDR1 LNHDA and CDR2 SQIVND (reference sequence). Trimming pared 6 bases from V and 7 bases from J, leaving 13 bases between. CDR3 amino acids: CASSPAIRNEQFF. In DNA form, the CDR3 reads TGTGCCAGTAGCCCCGCCATTCGTAATGAGCAGTTCTTC.

Regarding this clonotype: This CDR3 is missing its conserved last phenylalanine or tryptophan, likely due to a read error. The chain carries TRBV7-2 and TRBJ2-7; 8 bases map to TRBD1. There are 13 residues in the CDR3. Per germline, CDR1 SGHTA and CDR2 FQGNSA. Here the CDR3 DNA reads TGTGCCAGCAGACCCGGGACAGGTTACGTGCAGTACTTA. Protein sequence: CASRPGTGYVQYL.

This clonotype was picked up many times. This chain connects TRBV28 to TRBJ2-7; D may be TRBD1 (6 bases). Germline CDR1 is MDHEN and CDR2 is SYDVKM. CDR3 length: 13 residues. V was trimmed by 5 bases and J by 10 bases, leaving 18 bases between them. The CDR3 nucleotides are TGTGCCAGCAGTCCACCGAGGGGACACTCACAGTACTTC. It codes for CASSPPRGHSQYF.

In this sample, this clonotype turned up a few times. The chain carries TRBV5-1 and TRBJ2-5; D unresolved. Germline lookup yields CDR1 SGHRS and CDR2 YFSETQ. The CDR3 is made up of 14 amino acids. The germline V and J ends were trimmed by 4 bases and 5 bases, with 15 bases remaining between them. CDR3 amino acids: CASSPRTSPETQYF. In DNA form, the CDR3 reads TGCGCCAGCAGCCCTAGGACCAGCCCGGAGACCCAGTACTTC.

This clonotype occurred many times. The V call is TRBV27, the J call TRBJ2-7; D is undetermined. The germline V gene encodes CDR1 MNHEY and CDR2 SMNVEV (reference sequence). The V end lost 5 bases, the J end lost 0 bases, and 17 bases lay between the germline ends. CDR3 length: 16 residues. CDR3 amino acids: CASSPSIGAISYEQYF. The CDR3 DNA follows: TGTGCCAGCAGTCCCTCCATAGGAGCCATCTCCTACGAGCAGTACTTC.